This TCR beta chain stems from a study of post-analysis software for immune sequencing data. Unique molecular identifiers were present in the TCR beta cDNA libraries. One entry per CDR3 protein, called by TCRdb with MiXCR from the PCR reads. Of 250,000 to 300,000 distinct CDR3 sequences listed, 35% to 45% are singletons. This CDR3 region has 16 residues. The germline V gene encodes CDR1 KGHSH and CDR2 LQKENI. V trimming: 1 base; J trimming: 3 bases; junction bases outside the gene matches: 8. Whole-study results and caveats: For normalized Chao1 diversity, multiple sclerosis patients scored significantly lower than controls did. Patients showed TRBV5-6, TRBV5-1 and TRBV20-1 among five TRBV segments more frequent than in controls.

This clonotype was seen repeatedly, ten times or more. Antigen specificity is unknown. Sequencing was done on a sample of blood. The sequence was obtained from a girl between 10 and 17 years old with multiple sclerosis. The rearrangement links TRBV18 to TRBJ2-7, with 8 positions matching TRBD1. The DNA for the CDR3 is TGTGCCAGCTCACCACGTCGACAGGGGTCTTACTACGAGCAGTACTTC. It codes for CASSPRRQGSYYEQYF.